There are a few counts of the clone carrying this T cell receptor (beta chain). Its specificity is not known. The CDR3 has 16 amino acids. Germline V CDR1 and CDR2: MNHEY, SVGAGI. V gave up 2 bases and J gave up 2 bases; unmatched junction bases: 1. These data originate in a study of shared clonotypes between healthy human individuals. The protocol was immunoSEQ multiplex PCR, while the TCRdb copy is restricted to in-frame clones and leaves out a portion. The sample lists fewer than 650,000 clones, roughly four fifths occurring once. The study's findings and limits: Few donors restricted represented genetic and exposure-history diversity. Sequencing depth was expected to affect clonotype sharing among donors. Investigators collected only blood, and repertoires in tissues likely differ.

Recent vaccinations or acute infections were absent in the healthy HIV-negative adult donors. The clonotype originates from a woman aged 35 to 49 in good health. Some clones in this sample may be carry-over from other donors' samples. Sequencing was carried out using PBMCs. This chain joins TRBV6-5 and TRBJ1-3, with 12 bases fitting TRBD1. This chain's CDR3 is CASSYGTGGPGNTIYF. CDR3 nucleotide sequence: TGTGCCAGCAGTTACGGGACAGGGGGCCCTGGAAACACCATATATTTT.